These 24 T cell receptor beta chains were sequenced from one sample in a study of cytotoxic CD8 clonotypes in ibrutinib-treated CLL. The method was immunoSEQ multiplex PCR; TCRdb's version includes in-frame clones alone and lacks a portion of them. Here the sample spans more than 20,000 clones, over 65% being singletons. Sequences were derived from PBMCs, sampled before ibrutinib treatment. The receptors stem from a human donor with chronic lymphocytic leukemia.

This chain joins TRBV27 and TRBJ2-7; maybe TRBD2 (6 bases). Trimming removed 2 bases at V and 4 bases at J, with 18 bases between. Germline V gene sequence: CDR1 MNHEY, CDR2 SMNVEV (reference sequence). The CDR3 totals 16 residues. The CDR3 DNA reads TGTGCCAGCAGTTTACCCCTACCGGGAGACACTTACGAGCAGTACTTC. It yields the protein CASSLPLPGDTYEQYF.

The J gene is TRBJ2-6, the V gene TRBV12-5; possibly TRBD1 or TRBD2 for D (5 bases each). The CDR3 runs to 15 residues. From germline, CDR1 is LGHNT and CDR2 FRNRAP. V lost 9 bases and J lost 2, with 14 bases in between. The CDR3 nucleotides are TGTGCTAGACCTCACGTGGGGGCTGGGGCCAACGTCCTGACTTTC. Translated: CARPHVGAGANVLTF.

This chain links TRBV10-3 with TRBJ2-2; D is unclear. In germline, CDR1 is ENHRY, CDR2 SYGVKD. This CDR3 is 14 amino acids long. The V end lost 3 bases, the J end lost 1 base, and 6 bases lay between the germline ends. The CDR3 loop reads CAISDGRNTGELFF. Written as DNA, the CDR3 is TGTGCCATCAGTGATGGTAGGAACACCGGGGAGCTGTTTTTT.

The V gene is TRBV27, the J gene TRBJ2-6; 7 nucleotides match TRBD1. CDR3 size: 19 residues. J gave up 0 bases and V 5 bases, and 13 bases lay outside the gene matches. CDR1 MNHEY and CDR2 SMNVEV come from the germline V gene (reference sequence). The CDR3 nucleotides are TGTGCCAGCAGTCCTCATACAGGGGCCGCCTACTCTGGGGCCAACGTCCTGACTTTC. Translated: CASSPHTGAAYSGANVLTF.

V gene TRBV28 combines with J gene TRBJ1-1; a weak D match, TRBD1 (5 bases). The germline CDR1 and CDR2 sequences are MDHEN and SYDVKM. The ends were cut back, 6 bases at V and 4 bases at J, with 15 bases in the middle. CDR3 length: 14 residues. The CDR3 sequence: CASRRGPWGTEAFF. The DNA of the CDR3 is TGTGCCAGCAGACGGGGACCGTGGGGCACTGAAGCTTTCTTT.

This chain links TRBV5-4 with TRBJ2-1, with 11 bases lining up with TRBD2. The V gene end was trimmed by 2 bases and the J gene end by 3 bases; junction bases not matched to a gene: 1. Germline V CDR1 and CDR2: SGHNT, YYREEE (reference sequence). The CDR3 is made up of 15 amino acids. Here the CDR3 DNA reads TGTGCCAGCAGCTTTGGACTAGCGGGCTACAATGAGCAGTTCTTC. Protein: CASSFGLAGYNEQFF.

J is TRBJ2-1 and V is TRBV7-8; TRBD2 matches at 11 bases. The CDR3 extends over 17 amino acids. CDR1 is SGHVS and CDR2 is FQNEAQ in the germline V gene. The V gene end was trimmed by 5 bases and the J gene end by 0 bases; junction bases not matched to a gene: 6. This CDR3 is CASSQPGLAASYNEQFF. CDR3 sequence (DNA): TGTGCCAGCAGCCAACCGGGACTAGCGGCCTCCTACAATGAGCAGTTCTTC.

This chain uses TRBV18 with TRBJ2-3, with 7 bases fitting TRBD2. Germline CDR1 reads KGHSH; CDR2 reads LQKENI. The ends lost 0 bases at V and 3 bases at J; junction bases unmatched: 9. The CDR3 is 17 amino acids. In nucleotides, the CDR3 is TGTGCCAGCTCACCACCGTCCGGCGGGAGAAAGACAGATACGCAGTATTTT. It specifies CASSPPSGGRKTDTQYF.

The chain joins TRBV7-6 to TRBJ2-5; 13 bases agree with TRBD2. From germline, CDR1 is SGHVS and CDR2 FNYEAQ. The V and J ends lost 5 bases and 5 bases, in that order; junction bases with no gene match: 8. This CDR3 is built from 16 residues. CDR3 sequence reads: CASSPRGTSGIETQYF. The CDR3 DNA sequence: TGTGCCAGCAGCCCGCGGGGGACTAGCGGGATTGAGACCCAGTACTTC.

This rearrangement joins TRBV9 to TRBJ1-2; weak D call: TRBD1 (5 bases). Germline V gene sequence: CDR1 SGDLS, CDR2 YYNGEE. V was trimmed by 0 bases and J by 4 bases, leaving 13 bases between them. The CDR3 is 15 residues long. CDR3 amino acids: CASSVAKGTGYGYTF. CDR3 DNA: TGTGCCAGCAGCGTAGCGAAGGGGACGGGCTATGGCTACACCTTC.

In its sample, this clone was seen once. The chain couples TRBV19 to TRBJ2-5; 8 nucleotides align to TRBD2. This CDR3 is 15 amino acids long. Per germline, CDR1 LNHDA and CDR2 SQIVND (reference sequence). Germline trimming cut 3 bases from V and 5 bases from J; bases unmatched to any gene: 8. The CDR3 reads CASSMGLGSRETQYF. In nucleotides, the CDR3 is TGTGCCAGTAGTATGGGACTAGGTTCACGGGAGACCCAGTACTTC.

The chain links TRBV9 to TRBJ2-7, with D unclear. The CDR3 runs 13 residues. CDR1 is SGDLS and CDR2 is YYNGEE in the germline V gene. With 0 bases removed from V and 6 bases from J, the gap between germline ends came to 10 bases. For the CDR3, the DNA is TGTGCCAGCAGCGTAGCCCCCTCCGCCGAGCAGTACTTC. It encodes CASSVAPSAEQYF.

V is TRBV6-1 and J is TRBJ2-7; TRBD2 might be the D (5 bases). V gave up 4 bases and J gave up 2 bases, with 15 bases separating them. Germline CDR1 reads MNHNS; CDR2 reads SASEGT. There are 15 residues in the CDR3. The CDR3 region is CASSVSTTGTYEQYF. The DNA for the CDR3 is TGTGCCAGCAGTGTTTCCACAACCGGGACCTACGAGCAGTACTTC.

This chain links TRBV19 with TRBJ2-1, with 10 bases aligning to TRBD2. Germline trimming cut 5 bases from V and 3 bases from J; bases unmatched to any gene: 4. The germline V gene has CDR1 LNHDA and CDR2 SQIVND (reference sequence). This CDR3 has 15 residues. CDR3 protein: CASSSWTSGYNEQFF. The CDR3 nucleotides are TGTGCCAGTAGTTCATGGACTAGCGGCTACAATGAGCAGTTCTTC.

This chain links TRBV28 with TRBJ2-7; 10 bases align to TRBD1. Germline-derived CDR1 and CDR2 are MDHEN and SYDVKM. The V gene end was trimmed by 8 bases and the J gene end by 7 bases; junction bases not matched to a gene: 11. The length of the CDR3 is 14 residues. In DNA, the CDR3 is TGTGCCAGCGGGCGGACAGGGGGGGTTGGTGAGCAGTACTTC. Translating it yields CASGRTGGVGEQYF.

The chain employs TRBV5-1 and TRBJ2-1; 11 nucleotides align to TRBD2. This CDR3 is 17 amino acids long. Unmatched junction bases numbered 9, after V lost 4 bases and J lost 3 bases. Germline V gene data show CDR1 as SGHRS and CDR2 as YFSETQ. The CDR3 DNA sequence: TGCGCCAGCAGCCCACCCCTCGGGACTAGCGGCTACAATGAGCAGTTCTTC. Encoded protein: CASSPPLGTSGYNEQFF.

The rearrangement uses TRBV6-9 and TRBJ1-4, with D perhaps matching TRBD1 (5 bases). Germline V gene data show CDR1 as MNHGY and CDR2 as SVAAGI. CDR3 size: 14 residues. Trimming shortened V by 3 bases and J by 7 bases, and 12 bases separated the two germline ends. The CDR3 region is CASSYGRVGEKLFF. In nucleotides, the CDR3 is TGTGCCAGCAGTTACGGCAGGGTTGGTGAAAAACTGTTTTTT.

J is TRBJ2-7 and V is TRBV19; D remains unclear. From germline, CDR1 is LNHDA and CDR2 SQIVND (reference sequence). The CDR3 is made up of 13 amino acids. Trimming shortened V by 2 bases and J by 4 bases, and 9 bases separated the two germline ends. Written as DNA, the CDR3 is TGTGCCAGTAGTATAACTGCGGAGTACGAGCAGTACTTC. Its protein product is CASSITAEYEQYF.

For the CDR3, the DNA is TGTGCCAGCAGTAGCTCGGGAGGTGGAAACACCATATATTTT. Its translation: CASSSSGGGNTIYF. The chain has TRBV6-1 and TRBJ1-3; the D is unclear. CDR3 length: 14 residues. In germline, CDR1 is MNHNS, CDR2 SASEGT. Trimming stripped 5 bases from V and 3 bases from J, with 11 bases between.

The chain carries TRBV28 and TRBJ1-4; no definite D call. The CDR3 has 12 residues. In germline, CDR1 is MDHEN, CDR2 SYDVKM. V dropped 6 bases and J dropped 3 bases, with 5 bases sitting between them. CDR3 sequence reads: CASRTANEKLFF. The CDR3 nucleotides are TGTGCCAGCAGAACAGCTAATGAAAAACTGTTTTTT.

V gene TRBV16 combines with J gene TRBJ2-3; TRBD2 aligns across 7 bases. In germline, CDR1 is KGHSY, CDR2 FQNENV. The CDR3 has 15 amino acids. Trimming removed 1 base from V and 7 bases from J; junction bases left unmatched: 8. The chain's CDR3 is CASSQLETSRNTQYF. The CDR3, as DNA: TGTGCCAGCAGCCAATTAGAGACTAGCAGAAATACGCAGTATTTT.

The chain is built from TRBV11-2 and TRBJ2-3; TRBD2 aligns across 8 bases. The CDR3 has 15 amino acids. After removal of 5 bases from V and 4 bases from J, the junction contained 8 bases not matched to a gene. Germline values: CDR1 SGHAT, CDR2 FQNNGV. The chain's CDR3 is CASSRGGFLADTQYF. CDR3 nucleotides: TGTGCCAGCAGCCGGGGGGGGTTTTTGGCAGATACGCAGTATTTT.

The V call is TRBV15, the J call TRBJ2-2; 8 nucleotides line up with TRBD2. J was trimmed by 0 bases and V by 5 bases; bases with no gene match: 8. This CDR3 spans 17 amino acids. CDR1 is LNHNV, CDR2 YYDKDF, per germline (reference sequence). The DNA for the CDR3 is TGTGCCACCAGCCCCCTCCCCGGGAGGGCGAACACCGGGGAGCTGTTTTTT. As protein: CATSPLPGRANTGELFF.

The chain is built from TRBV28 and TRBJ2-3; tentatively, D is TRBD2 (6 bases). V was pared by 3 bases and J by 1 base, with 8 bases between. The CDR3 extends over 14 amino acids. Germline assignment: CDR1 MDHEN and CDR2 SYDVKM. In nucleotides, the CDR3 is TGTGCCAGCAGTTTTGGCGGGGGCACAGATACGCAGTATTTT. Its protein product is CASSFGGGTDTQYF.